What follows is one TCR beta chain and its context. What it recognizes is unknown. Read coverage stops 3 residues before the CDR3 terminus; the germline J gene supplies the remainder. Thawed PBMCs were FACS-sorted into unstimulated CD4+CD25+CD127- regulatory T cells, CD4+CD25- non-regulatory cells, CD4 and CD8 cells. This sample stems from a study of Tregs in tolerant kidney transplant recipients. Study-wide points: For some patients, primers changed over time, blocking nucleotide-level comparison.

V was pared by 6 bases and J by 4 bases, with 9 bases of the junction left unmatched. In germline, CDR1 is SQVTM, CDR2 ANQGSEA. This CDR3 contains 14 residues. Only in-frame clones appear in the TCRdb table, and some are missing; sequencing was by immunoSEQ multiplex PCR. Here the sample table reports 25,000 to 35,000 clones. Specimen: CD8+ T cells from blood, collected before the transplant. This rearrangement joins TRBV29-1 to TRBJ1-2; 9 bases map to TRBD1. The TCR sequence derives from a human donor who received a combined kidney and bone marrow transplant. CDR3 bases read: TGCAGCGTGGACCCAGAGACAGGGGGCTATGGC. It yields the protein CSVDPETGGYG. The full CDR3 sequence reads CSVDPETGGYGYTF.